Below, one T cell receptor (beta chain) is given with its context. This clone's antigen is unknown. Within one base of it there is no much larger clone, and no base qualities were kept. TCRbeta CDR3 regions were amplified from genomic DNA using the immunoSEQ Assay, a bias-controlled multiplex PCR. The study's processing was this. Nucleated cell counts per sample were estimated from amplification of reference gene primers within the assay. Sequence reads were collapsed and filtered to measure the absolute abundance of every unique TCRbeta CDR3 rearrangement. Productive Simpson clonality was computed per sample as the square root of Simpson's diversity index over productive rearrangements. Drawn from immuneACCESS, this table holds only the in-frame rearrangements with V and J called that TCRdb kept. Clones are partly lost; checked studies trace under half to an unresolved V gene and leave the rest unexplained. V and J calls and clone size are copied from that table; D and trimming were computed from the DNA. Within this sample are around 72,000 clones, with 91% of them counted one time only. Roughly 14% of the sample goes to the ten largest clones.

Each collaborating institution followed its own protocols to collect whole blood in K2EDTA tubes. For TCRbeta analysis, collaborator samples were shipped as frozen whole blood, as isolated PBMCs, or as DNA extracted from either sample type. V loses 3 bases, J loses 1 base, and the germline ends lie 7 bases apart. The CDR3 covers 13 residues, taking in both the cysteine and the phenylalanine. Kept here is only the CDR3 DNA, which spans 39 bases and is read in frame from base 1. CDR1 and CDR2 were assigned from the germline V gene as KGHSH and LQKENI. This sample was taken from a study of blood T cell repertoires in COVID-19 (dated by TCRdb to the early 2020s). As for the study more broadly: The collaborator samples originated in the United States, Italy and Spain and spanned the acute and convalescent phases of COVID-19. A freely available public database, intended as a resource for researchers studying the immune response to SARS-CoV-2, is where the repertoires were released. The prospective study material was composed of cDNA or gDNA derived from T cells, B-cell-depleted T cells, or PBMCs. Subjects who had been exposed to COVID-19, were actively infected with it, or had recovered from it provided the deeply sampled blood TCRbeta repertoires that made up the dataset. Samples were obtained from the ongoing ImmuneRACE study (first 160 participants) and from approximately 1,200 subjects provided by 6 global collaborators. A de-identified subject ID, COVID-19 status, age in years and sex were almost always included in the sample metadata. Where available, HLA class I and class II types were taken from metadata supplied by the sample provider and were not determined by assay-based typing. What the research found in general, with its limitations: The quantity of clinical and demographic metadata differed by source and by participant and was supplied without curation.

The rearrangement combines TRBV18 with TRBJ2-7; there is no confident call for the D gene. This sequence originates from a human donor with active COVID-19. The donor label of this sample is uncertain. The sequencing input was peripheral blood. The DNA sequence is TGTGCCAGCTCACCTACTGTATCCTACGAGCAGTACTTC. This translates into CASSPTVSYEQYF.